The next 24 T cell receptor beta chains were all read from a single sample in a study of control samples from healthy donors and cancer patients. Profiled with immunoSEQ multiplex PCR; TCRdb holds only in-frame clones, not every one. The sample lists over 100,000 clones; roughly 89% were seen once. Sequencing was carried out using blood. These receptor sequences come from a man aged 18 to 30 in good health.

The genes are TRBV7-7 and TRBJ2-2; 9 nucleotides match TRBD2. This CDR3 has 16 amino acids. With V trimmed by 0 bases and J by 4 bases, 3 bases remained unmatched. Germline CDR1 SSHAT, CDR2 FNYEAQ (reference sequence). CDR3 sequence: CASSLAAGGITGELFF. The CDR3 DNA is TGTGCCAGCAGCTTAGCGGCGGGGGGGATCACCGGGGAGCTGTTTTTT.

The rearrangement joins TRBV5-1 to TRBJ2-4; D possibly corresponds to TRBD1 (6 bases). This CDR3 contains 16 residues. Looked up from germline, CDR1 is SGHRS and CDR2 is YFSETQ. V dropped 0 bases and J dropped 5 bases, with 15 bases sitting between them. CDR3 sequence: CASSLGVVRGENIQYF. The CDR3 nucleotides are TGCGCCAGCAGCTTGGGGGTTGTCAGGGGAGAAAACATTCAGTACTTC.

The V gene is TRBV7-6, the J gene TRBJ1-2, with 11 positions matching TRBD1. The CDR3 spans 18 residues. CDR1 SGHVS and CDR2 FNYEAQ come from the germline V gene. The trim removed 0 bases at V and 2 bases at J, leaving 8 bases unmatched. The CDR3 nucleotides are TGTGCCAGCAGCTTAGCGGGGGGGACAGGGGGAAGAAACTATGGCTACACCTTC. The encoded protein is CASSLAGGTGGRNYGYTF. Based on the CDR3 plus reference TRBV7-6 and TRBJ1-2, the full variable domain is GAGVSQSPRYKVTKRGQDVALRCDPISGHVSLYWYRQALGQGPEFLTYFNYEAQQDKSGLPNDRFSAERPEGSISTLTIQRTEQRDSAMYRCASSLAGGTGGRNYGYTFGSGTRLTVV.

The chain combines TRBV5-4 with TRBJ2-5; TRBD2 matches at 14 bases. Germline V gene lookup returns CDR1 SGHNT and CDR2 YYREEE (reference sequence). Trimming removed 4 bases from V and 5 bases from J; junction bases left unmatched: 7. The CDR3 spans 16 residues. The CDR3 DNA follows: TGTGCCAGCAGCGCCGGACTAGCGGGGGGCGCGGAGACCCAGTACTTC. Its protein product is CASSAGLAGGAETQYF.

The chain carries TRBV7-9 and TRBJ1-3; weak D call: TRBD1 (5 bases). In germline, CDR1 is SEHNR, CDR2 FQNEAQ (reference sequence). The CDR3 runs to 19 residues. The V end was cut by 2 bases, the J end by 0 bases, with 20 bases between. CDR3 coding DNA: TGTGCCAGCAGCTTATCCCTCGGACGGGGGAGGGTCTCTGGAAACACCATATATTTT. This codes for CASSLSLGRGRVSGNTIYF.

CDR3 DNA sequence: TGTGCCAGCAGCTCAAACACCTTCCCTGGAGGTGAAGCTTTCTTT. Translation gives CASSSNTFPGGEAFF. The chain has TRBV11-2 and TRBJ1-1, with D uncertain. The V end was cut by 4 bases, the J end by 7 bases, with 19 bases between. CDR1 is SGHAT and CDR2 is FQNNGV in the germline V gene. The CDR3 totals 15 residues.

The V and J genes are TRBV28 and TRBJ1-2, with 7 nucleotides matching TRBD1. CDR3 length: 13 amino acids. After removal of 10 bases from V and 5 bases from J, the junction contained 10 bases not matched to a gene. CDR1 and CDR2 from the germline V gene are MDHEN and SYDVKM. CDR3 amino acids: CATRDSKGYGYTF. CDR3 DNA sequence: TGTGCCACACGGGACAGCAAGGGGTATGGCTACACCTTC.

The V gene is TRBV11-2, the J gene TRBJ1-4, with D unclear. Germline CDR1 and CDR2: SGHAT and FQNNGV. Trimming left V 10 bases short and J 10 bases short, with 19 bases between. This CDR3 has 13 amino acids. Written as DNA, the CDR3 is TGTGCCACGCGGGCCCTTGCGAAAGGAAAACTGTTTTTT. Protein: CATRALAKGKLFF.

V is TRBV6-1 and J is TRBJ1-2; possible D gene TRBD1, 6 bases. V dropped 2 bases and J dropped 7 bases, with 11 bases sitting between them. CDR3 length equals 13 residues. From germline, CDR1 is MNHNS and CDR2 SASEGT. The CDR3 protein is CASSELWDTGYTF. The CDR3, as DNA: TGTGCCAGCAGTGAATTATGGGACACTGGCTACACCTTC.

V and J are TRBV25-1 and TRBJ2-2; D is possibly TRBD2 (6 bases). The CDR3 consists of 14 residues. The V end was cut by 3 bases, the J end by 6 bases, with 11 bases between. The germline gives CDR1 MGHDK, CDR2 SYGVNS. CDR3 nucleotide sequence: TGTGCCAGCAGTGATATAGGGGAGGCCGGGGAGCTGTTTTTT. Translating gives CASSDIGEAGELFF.

The chain links TRBV6-4 to TRBJ2-7; 9 nucleotides line up with TRBD1. Germline-derived CDR1 and CDR2 are MRHNA and SNTAGT. The length of the CDR3 is 14 residues. V trimming: 5 bases; J trimming: 9 bases; junction bases outside the gene matches: 11. The CDR3 DNA sequence: TGTGCCAGCAGTAACGGGACAGGGACTGAAGGGCAGTACTTC. This gives the protein CASSNGTGTEGQYF.

The chain has TRBV4-1 and TRBJ2-1; D might be TRBD2 (6 bases). Between the trimmed V and J ends, which lost 4 bases and 1 base, there was a span of 17 bases. The CDR3 length is 17 residues. The V gene's germline CDR1 is MGHRA and CDR2 YSYEKL. The CDR3: CASSPLPGGLSYNEQFF. CDR3 nucleotides: TGCGCCAGCAGCCCTCTACCGGGTGGACTATCCTACAATGAGCAGTTCTTC.

This clone was observed once. The rearrangement uses TRBV10-3 and TRBJ2-2; TRBD2 matches at 9 bases. This CDR3 has 16 residues. Germline CDR1 ENHRY, CDR2 SYGVKD. V shed 5 bases, J shed 1 base, and the junction held 5 bases outside the gene matches. CDR3 nucleotide sequence: TGTGCCATCAGTAGAAGCGGGGGGATGAACACCGGGGAGCTGTTTTTT. Translated, it gives CAISRSGGMNTGELFF.

The V gene is TRBV2, the J gene TRBJ2-1; the match to TRBD2 covers 14 bases. Per the germline V gene, CDR1 is SNHLY and CDR2 is FYNNEI. The junction had 2 bases not matched to a gene; V was cut back by 6 bases and J by 4 bases. The CDR3 totals 15 residues. CDR3 bases: TGTGCCAGCAGCGGACTAGCGGGGGGATACAATGAGCAGTTCTTC. The encoded protein is CASSGLAGGYNEQFF.

The chain carries TRBV5-6 and TRBJ1-3; D not certain. The germline V and J ends were trimmed by 0 bases and 3 bases, with 10 bases remaining between them. The CDR3 is 15 amino acids. CDR1 is SGHDT, CDR2 YYEEEE, per germline. The CDR3: CASSLVPAGGNTIYF. Here the CDR3 DNA reads TGTGCCAGCAGCTTGGTCCCTGCGGGTGGAAACACCATATATTTT.

The chain carries TRBV10-3 and TRBJ2-7, with 8 positions matching TRBD1. The CDR3 sequence is 15 residues long. After removal of 8 bases from V and 5 bases from J, the junction contained 14 bases not matched to a gene. Germline lookup yields CDR1 ENHRY and CDR2 SYGVKD. The CDR3 sequence: CAIRTGSWYGDEQYF. CDR3 DNA sequence: TGTGCCATCCGGACAGGGTCTTGGTACGGTGACGAGCAGTACTTC.

The genes are TRBV29-1 and TRBJ2-5; D perhaps matches TRBD2 (6 bases). The CDR3 has 14 residues. Trimming took 3 bases from V and 7 from J, leaving 18 bases between them. Looked up from germline, CDR1 is SQVTM and CDR2 is ANQGSEA. The CDR3 here is CSVDSLSGDGTQYF. As DNA, the CDR3 is TGCAGCGTTGATAGTTTGTCGGGGGATGGGACCCAGTACTTC.

The chain has TRBV28 and TRBJ1-1; D possibly corresponds to TRBD1 (5 bases). Germline V CDR1 and CDR2: MDHEN, SYDVKM. The length of the CDR3 is 17 residues. V lost 5 bases and J lost 1, with 20 bases in between. CDR3 in amino acids: CASSKLGVRTRNTEAFF. The DNA of the CDR3 is TGTGCCAGCAGTAAGTTAGGAGTCCGGACACGGAACACTGAAGCTTTCTTT.

This rearrangement joins TRBV28 to TRBJ1-1; unclear D gene. The CDR3 loop spans 15 amino acids. V dropped 6 bases and J dropped 3 bases, with 17 bases sitting between them. CDR1 MDHEN and CDR2 SYDVKM come from the germline V gene. CDR3 bases: TGTGCCAGCAGCCAAACCTCAGGCCCCGACACTGAAGCTTTCTTT. It encodes CASSQTSGPDTEAFF.

V is TRBV7-9 and J is TRBJ2-3; tentative D call: TRBD1 (6 bases). The CDR3 contains 15 residues. Trimming took off 5 bases at V and 6 bases at J, with 18 bases between the two ends. The germline gives CDR1 SEHNR, CDR2 FQNEAQ (reference sequence). The CDR3 DNA reads TGTGCCAGCAGCCCCCGGGACATTACTAGGGATACGCAGTATTTT. Amino acids: CASSPRDITRDTQYF.

This clone was observed a handful of times. The V gene is TRBV18, the J gene TRBJ1-2, with D uncertain. The CDR3 is 15 residues long. CDR1 is KGHSH, CDR2 LQKENI, per germline. Trimming stripped 3 bases from V and 7 bases from J, with 18 bases between. CDR3 region: CASSPSLGDKGGYTF. In DNA, the CDR3 is TGTGCCAGCTCACCGAGTCTTGGTGACAAGGGTGGCTACACCTTC.

The chain uses TRBV6-2 or TRBV6-3 and TRBJ1-1; no reliable D call. Germline CDR1 is MNHEY and CDR2 is SVGEGT. The CDR3 is 18 amino acids. Between the trimmed V and J ends, which lost 2 bases and 2 bases, there was a span of 21 bases. The CDR3 loop is CASSYVEVFLKINTEAFF. The CDR3 bases are TGTGCCAGCAGTTACGTCGAAGTATTCCTTAAAATCAACACTGAAGCTTTCTTT.

This clone was seen a handful of times. This chain connects TRBV18 to TRBJ2-3; D may correspond to TRBD1 or TRBD2 (5 bases each). Germline CDR1 KGHSH, CDR2 LQKENI. The CDR3 covers 15 residues. V gave up 6 bases and J gave up 2 bases, with 15 bases separating them. In DNA, the CDR3 is TGTGCCAGCTCTCGACAGCCGGGGAACACAGATACGCAGTATTTT. Residues: CASSRQPGNTDTQYF.

The rearrangement uses TRBV7-9 and TRBJ1-3; 8 nucleotides match TRBD1. Germline-derived CDR1 and CDR2 are SEHNR and FQNEAQ (reference sequence). This CDR3 has 13 amino acids. V dropped 2 bases and J dropped 11; count of bases not matched to a gene: 5. DNA for the CDR3: TGTGCCAGCAGCTTAAATCAGGGGGCGGCCATATATTTT. It codes for CASSLNQGAAIYF.